The 24 T cell receptor beta chains below were found in one sample sequenced in a study of blood T cell repertoires in COVID-19. Generated by immunoSEQ multiplex PCR, the TCRdb table keeps only in-frame clones and is missing some. The sample holds around 250,000 clones; 86% are singletons and the top ten take around 1.5%. The specimen sequenced was peripheral blood. Receptors originate from a woman aged 60 to 75 who had recovered from COVID-19.

The CDR3 region has the DNA TGTGCCAGCAGCTTACCCGCGACTAGCGGCACAGATACGCAGTATTTT. Encoded protein: CASSLPATSGTDTQYF. V and J are TRBV11-2 and TRBJ2-3; 8 bases are a match to TRBD2. The CDR3 is 16 residues long. The germline V gene encodes CDR1 SGHAT and CDR2 FQNNGV. The V gene end was trimmed by 2 bases and the J gene end by 1 base; junction bases not matched to a gene: 5.

This chain links TRBV5-1 with TRBJ2-2; 11 bases are shared with TRBD1. The CDR3 loop spans 17 amino acids. V lost 3 bases to trimming and J lost 7 bases; unmatched junction nucleotides: 11. From germline, CDR1 is SGHRS and CDR2 YFSETQ. Here the CDR3 reads CASSSDRGRSVGGELFF. CDR3 bases: TGCGCCAGCAGCTCGGACAGGGGGCGCAGTGTTGGCGGGGAGCTGTTTTTT.

The DNA of the CDR3 is TGTGCCAGCAGCCAAGACAGGGGAGGCACTGAAGCTTTCTTT. This sequence encodes CASSQDRGGTEAFF. The chain recombines TRBV7-3 with TRBJ1-1; TRBD1 matches 8 bases. The length of the CDR3 is 14 residues. The junction had 6 bases not matched to a gene; V was cut back by 5 bases and J by 4 bases. Germline loops: CDR1 SGHTA, CDR2 FQGTGA.

The V gene is TRBV19, the J gene TRBJ2-3; tentative D call: TRBD1 (6 bases). Germline V gene lookup returns CDR1 LNHDA and CDR2 SQIVND (reference sequence). This CDR3 spans 15 amino acids. V lost 8 bases and J 0 bases, leaving 15 bases between the germline ends. The DNA for the CDR3 is TGTGCCAGTGGGCCGACAGGAATTAGCACAGATACGCAGTATTTT. Residues: CASGPTGISTDTQYF.

This clone is medium-sized by share. The chain employs TRBV12-2 and TRBJ2-1; the table's D call, TRBD2, has no DNA check behind it. TRBV12-2 is termed a pseudogene. The CDR3 loop spans 15 amino acids. CDR3 region: CASRLGQRGNNEQFF. CDR3 DNA sequence: TGTGCAAGTCGCTTAGGGCAGCGGGGGAACAATGAGCAGTTCTTC.

The chain has TRBV19 and TRBJ2-1; TRBD2 matches at 9 bases. Looked up from germline, CDR1 is LNHDA and CDR2 is SQIVND (reference sequence). Germline trimming cut 7 bases from V and 2 bases from J; bases unmatched to any gene: 3. This CDR3 is built from 14 residues. Here the CDR3 reads CASNQRGAYNEQFF. The CDR3 DNA reads TGTGCCAGTAATCAGCGGGGGGCCTACAATGAGCAGTTCTTC.

CDR3 protein: CASSVDSRGTEAFF. As DNA, the CDR3 is TGCGCCAGCAGCGTGGACAGCAGGGGCACTGAAGCTTTCTTT. This rearrangement joins TRBV5-1 to TRBJ1-1; D is possibly TRBD1 (6 bases). CDR3 length: 14 residues. CDR1 and CDR2 from the germline V gene are SGHRS and YFSETQ. V lost 4 bases and J lost 4, with 14 bases in between. The full variable domain, rest sourced from reference TRBV5-1 and TRBJ1-1, is KAGVTQTPRYLIKTRGQQVTLSCSPISGHRSVSWYQQTPGQGLQFLFEYFSETQRNKGNFPGRFSGRQFSNSRSEMNVSTLELGDSALYLCASSVDSRGTEAFFGQGTRLTVV.

The J gene is TRBJ2-1, the V gene TRBV7-9; 14 nucleotides agree with TRBD2. J lost 3 bases, V lost 6 bases, and 7 bases had no gene match. This CDR3 has 17 amino acids. Germline loops: CDR1 SEHNR, CDR2 FQNEAQ (reference sequence). The CDR3 loop reads CASRGLAGVPYYNEQFF. The CDR3 DNA follows: TGTGCCAGCAGGGGACTAGCGGGGGTACCTTACTACAATGAGCAGTTCTTC.

This sequence joins TRBV13 and TRBJ1-2; no reliable D call. V was pared by 5 bases and J by 2 bases, with 15 bases between. This CDR3 region has 15 residues. CDR1 is PRHDT and CDR2 is FYEKMQ in the germline V gene (reference sequence). In DNA, the CDR3 is TGTGCCAGCAGCCTTAATGCGAAAGTGAACTATGGCTACACCTTC. It translates to CASSLNAKVNYGYTF. The full variable domain, rest sourced from reference TRBV13 and TRBJ1-2, is AAGVIQSPRHLIKEKRETATLKCYPIPRHDTVYWYQQGPGQDPQFLISFYEKMQSDKGSIPDRFSAQQFSDYHSELNMSSLELGDSALYFCASSLNAKVNYGYTFGSGTRLTVV.

V is TRBV6-1 and J is TRBJ1-2; 8 bases fit TRBD1. Germline-derived CDR1 and CDR2 are MNHNS and SASEGT. With 4 bases clipped from V and 1 base from J, the junction kept 8 bases outside the gene matches. The CDR3 is 16 amino acids. In DNA form, the CDR3 reads TGTGCCAGCAGTGTTATGACAGGGGCTGGTAACTATGGCTACACCTTC. It encodes CASSVMTGAGNYGYTF.

Notes on this clone: An end of the junction differs from the germline gene, which may be a read error. V and J are TRBV7-7 and TRBJ2-5; TRBD1 aligns across 10 bases. CDR1 is SSHAT, CDR2 FNYEAQ, per germline (reference sequence). The CDR3 spans 15 residues. CDR3 region: CASSSTGTGDETQYF. CDR3 nucleotide sequence: TGTGCTAGCAGCAGTACCGGGACAGGGGATGAGACCCAGTACTTC.

The V and J genes are TRBV5-1 and TRBJ2-1, with D unclear. V lost 0 bases to trimming and J lost 7 bases, with 11 bases between them. The CDR3 covers 14 residues. CDR1 is SGHRS, CDR2 YFSETQ, per germline. CDR3 bases: TGCGCCAGCAGCTTGGCACAGTTTGGAAATGAGCAGTTCTTC. Encoded protein: CASSLAQFGNEQFF.

This clone has a single count. The rearrangement joins TRBV7-8 to TRBJ2-2; 8 bases agree with TRBD1. This CDR3 has 17 amino acids. The V gene's germline CDR1 is SGHVS and CDR2 FQNEAQ. J lost 8 bases, V lost 0 bases, and 11 bases had no gene match. CDR3 coding DNA: TGTGCCAGCAGCTTAGCGGTGGGACAGGTCCTGGGAGGGGAGCTGTTTTTT. Protein: CASSLAVGQVLGGELFF.

The chain carries TRBV5-1 and TRBJ1-3; maybe TRBD1 (6 bases). The CDR3 totals 16 residues. Looked up from germline, CDR1 is SGHRS and CDR2 is YFSETQ. The V and J ends lost 4 bases and 0 bases respectively, with 14 bases between them. The CDR3 DNA is TGCGCCAGCAGCGTGGAGGGGGGGACCTCTGGAAACACCATATATTTT. Its translation is CASSVEGGTSGNTIYF.

This CDR3 is CASSATGDGEKLFF. CDR3 coding DNA: TGTGCCAGCAGTGCTACAGGGGACGGGGAAAAACTGTTTTTT. The gene calls are TRBV28 and TRBJ1-4, with 7 bases fitting TRBD1. The V gene's germline CDR1 is MDHEN and CDR2 SYDVKM. The CDR3 consists of 14 residues. The trim removed 5 bases at V and 8 bases at J, leaving 8 bases unmatched.

The chain has TRBV28 and TRBJ2-7, with TRBD1 matching 8 bases. The CDR3 is 13 residues long. V lost 6 bases, J lost 6 bases, and 7 bases stayed unmatched. The germline V gene has CDR1 MDHEN and CDR2 SYDVKM. The CDR3 nucleotides read TGTGCCAGCAGCGGACAGGGAACAGGCGAGCAGTACTTC. The encoded protein is CASSGQGTGEQYF.

The V gene is TRBV6-5, the J gene TRBJ2-5; 7 bases agree with TRBD2. V was pared by 2 bases and J by 0 bases, with 6 bases of the junction left unmatched. The CDR3 is made up of 16 amino acids. The germline V gene has CDR1 MNHEY and CDR2 SVGAGI. The CDR3 region is CASSYAASGYQETQYF. CDR3 nucleotide sequence: TGTGCCAGCAGTTACGCAGCTAGCGGTTACCAAGAGACCCAGTACTTC.

This clone was seen a handful of times. The chain combines TRBV7-9 with TRBJ2-7; 8 bases align to TRBD2. Losses at the gene ends were 5 bases for V and 0 bases for J; bases not matched to a gene: 9. This CDR3 is built from 16 residues. CDR1 is SEHNR, CDR2 FQNEAQ, per germline (reference sequence). The CDR3 reads CASSLYAGGRSYEQYF. CDR3 DNA: TGTGCCAGCAGCCTGTATGCGGGGGGCCGCTCCTACGAGCAGTACTTC.

This chain links TRBV10-3 with TRBJ1-1; no clear D. This CDR3 contains 13 residues. The V and J ends lost 6 bases and 1 base respectively, with 9 bases between them. Germline CDR1 is ENHRY and CDR2 is SYGVKD. CDR3 loop: CAIRLERNTEAFF. CDR3 in DNA: TGTGCCATCAGACTAGAACGGAACACTGAAGCTTTCTTT.

This chain links TRBV9 with TRBJ1-1; tentatively, D is TRBD1 (6 bases). V lost 3 bases and J 0 bases, leaving 12 bases between the germline ends. This CDR3 spans 15 amino acids. Germline CDR1 SGDLS, CDR2 YYNGEE. CDR3: CASSAGQRMNTEAFF. CDR3 sequence (DNA): TGTGCCAGCAGCGCCGGACAGAGAATGAACACTGAAGCTTTCTTT.

CDR3 protein: CASRGQVPEAFF. Written as DNA, the CDR3 is TGTGCCAGCAGGGGACAGGTACCTGAAGCTTTCTTT. V and J are TRBV25-1 and TRBJ1-1, with TRBD1 matching 8 bases. CDR1 is MGHDK, CDR2 SYGVNS, per germline. With 6 bases clipped from V and 6 bases from J, the junction kept 3 bases outside the gene matches. CDR3 length: 12 amino acids.

In DNA, the CDR3 is TGTGCCAGCAGCTTAGTGGGACAAGATACGCAGTATTTT. This encodes CASSLVGQDTQYF. V usage is TRBV7-9 and J usage is TRBJ2-3; tentatively, D is TRBD1 (6 bases). CDR1 and CDR2 from the germline V gene are SEHNR and FQNEAQ (reference sequence). This CDR3 region has 13 residues. V was pared by 1 base and J by 5 bases, with 7 bases between.

The rearrangement links TRBV2 to TRBJ2-2, with TRBD1 identical over 7 bases. With V trimmed by 4 bases and J by 0 bases, 5 bases remained unmatched. The CDR3 contains 16 residues. CDR1 is SNHLY and CDR2 is FYNNEI in the germline V gene. CDR3 loop: CASSASGQANTGELFF. CDR3 sequence (DNA): TGTGCCAGCAGTGCATCCGGACAGGCGAACACCGGGGAGCTGTTTTTT.

V gene TRBV6-2 or TRBV6-3 combines with J gene TRBJ2-1; 14 bases align to TRBD2. The germline gives CDR1 MNHEY, CDR2 SVGEGT. Unmatched junction bases numbered 12, after V lost 0 bases and J lost 8 bases. CDR3 size: 19 residues. The CDR3: CASSYSAPGLAGVGYEQFF. CDR3 DNA: TGTGCCAGCAGTTACTCGGCCCCGGGACTAGCGGGGGTAGGGTATGAGCAGTTCTTC.